Following are 9 T cell receptor beta chains from one sample sequenced in a study of identifying expanded T cells in peripheral blood. TCRdb's table, derived via immunoSEQ multiplex PCR, lists solely in-frame clones and lacks some. The sample carries 84,000 or so clones, approximately 90% recorded once. Sequenced material: blood. The receptors derive from a person aged 18-69 years in good health.

The chain couples TRBV21-1 to TRBJ1-6; TRBD1 is the table's D call, not checked against the DNA. TRBV21-1 represents a pseudogene. The CDR3 loop spans 16 amino acids. The CDR3 loop is CASSKDRVPYNSPLHF. The CDR3 DNA reads as TGTGCCAGCAGCAAAGACAGGGTACCCTATAATTCACCCCTCCACTTT.

V and J are TRBV6-5 and TRBJ2-6; D unresolved. This CDR3 region has 14 residues. Between the trimmed V and J ends, which lost 5 bases and 0 bases, there was a span of 5 bases. CDR1 MNHEY and CDR2 SVGAGI come from the germline V gene. The CDR3 DNA reads TGTGCCAGCAGTGAGGCCTCTGGGGCCAACGTCCTGACTTTC. It encodes CASSEASGANVLTF.

The V and J genes are TRBV5-1 and TRBJ2-1; TRBD1 matches 9 bases. CDR3 length: 15 amino acids. V lost 5 bases to trimming and J lost 4 bases; unmatched junction nucleotides: 7. CDR1 is SGHRS, CDR2 YFSETQ, per germline. CDR3 protein: CASSRGGQGYNEQFF. CDR3 sequence (DNA): TGCGCCAGCAGTCGCGGGGGACAGGGATACAATGAGCAGTTCTTC.

The chain combines TRBV11-3 with TRBJ2-2; TRBD1 agrees at 8 bases. Per the germline V gene, CDR1 is SGHNT and CDR2 is YENEEA. The CDR3 has 15 amino acids. The junction had 4 bases not matched to a gene; V was cut back by 3 bases and J by 4 bases. The CDR3 coding sequence is TGTGCCAGCAGCTTTCAGGGGGCGACCACCGGGGAGCTGTTTTTT. Its protein is CASSFQGATTGELFF. The entire variable domain, with the rest obtained from reference TRBV11-3 and TRBJ2-2, is as follows: EAGVVQSPRYKIIEKKQPVAFWCNPISGHNTLYWYLQNLGQGPELLIRYENEEAVDDSQLPKDRFSAERLKGVDSTLKIQPAELGDSAVYLCASSFQGATTGELFFGEGSRLTVL.

The rearrangement joins TRBV6-6 to TRBJ1-5; 7 bases align to TRBD1. The CDR3 covers 13 residues. V trimming: 10 bases; J trimming: 3 bases; junction bases outside the gene matches: 6. The germline CDR1 and CDR2 sequences are MNHNY and SVGAGI (reference sequence). The CDR3 DNA reads TGTGCCACCACAGGGGAGTACAATCAGCCCCAGCATTTT. The encoded protein is CATTGEYNQPQHF.

J is TRBJ2-7 and V is TRBV11-2; no reliable D call. The CDR3 is made up of 12 amino acids. Germline CDR1 and CDR2: SGHAT and FQNNGV. Trimming removed 7 bases from V and 3 bases from J, with 10 bases in between. The CDR3 region is CASTSSFYEQYF. CDR3 nucleotides: TGTGCCAGCACTAGTTCGTTCTACGAGCAGTACTTC.

The V call is TRBV29-1, the J call TRBJ1-3; weak D call: TRBD1 (5 bases). This CDR3 spans 13 amino acids. The germline gives CDR1 SQVTM, CDR2 ANQGSEA. V lost 4 bases to trimming and J lost 7 bases, with 14 bases between them. CDR3 sequence: CSVVAGRENTIYF. The CDR3 DNA follows: TGCAGCGTTGTGGCAGGGAGGGAGAACACCATATATTTT.

The chain couples TRBV29-1 to TRBJ1-6; TRBD1 is a possible D gene (5 bases). This CDR3 region has 16 residues. Germline lookup yields CDR1 SQVTM and CDR2 ANQGSEA. Trimming removed 3 bases at V and 3 bases at J, with 15 bases between. CDR3 residues: CSVESRGRIYNSPLHF. CDR3 bases: TGCAGCGTTGAGTCTAGGGGACGGATCTATAATTCACCCCTCCACTTT.

This chain links TRBV11-2 with TRBJ2-7; 8 nucleotides agree with TRBD2. The V gene end was trimmed by 1 base and the J gene end by 5 bases; junction bases not matched to a gene: 4. The CDR3 covers 14 residues. Germline assignment: CDR1 SGHAT and CDR2 FQNNGV. Here the CDR3 reads CASSLGAGEDEQYF. CDR3 in DNA: TGTGCCAGCAGCTTAGGAGCGGGAGAGGACGAGCAGTACTTC.